This T cell receptor (beta chain) was observed in a study of blood T cell repertoires in COVID-19. Trimming removed 6 bases from V and 2 bases from J; junction bases left unmatched: 11. The germline V gene encodes CDR1 SGHDT and CDR2 YYEEEE. The CDR3 contains 15 residues. TCRdb keeps only in-frame clones here, not all; method: immunoSEQ multiplex PCR. The sample records 200,000 or so clones, 84% being singletons. This clonotype was sampled from a woman in her seventies with active or convalescent COVID-19. This chain joins TRBV5-6 and TRBJ2-7, with TRBD2 identical over 7 bases. Sequencing was carried out using peripheral blood. The CDR3 region is CASIKVGTTPYEQYF. The CDR3, as DNA: TGTGCCAGCATCAAGGTAGGGACTACACCCTACGAGCAGTACTTC.